This T cell receptor (beta chain) comes out of a study of radiation and T cells in renal cell carcinoma. The V gene's germline CDR1 is GTSNPN and CDR2 SVGIG (reference sequence). The CDR3 is made up of 12 amino acids. V was clipped by 1 base and J by 11 bases, with 14 bases between them. The assay was immunoSEQ multiplex PCR, and TCRdb's table has in-frame clones only and misses some. Of 70,000 to 80,000 clones in the sample, 80% to 90% are singletons; the top ten hold approximately 22%. Time point given: blood 2 weeks post-SBRT. The treatment denotes: 15 Gy SBRT to primary tumor, nephrectomy 4 weeks later.

This TCR derives from a woman aged 50 to 65 with renal cell carcinoma. The V gene is TRBV30, the J gene TRBJ1-1; D gene unclear. The sample was blood, taken from a patient whose treatment included radiotherapy and nephrectomy. CDR3 loop: CAWSGVGSSAFF. CDR3 sequence (DNA): TGTGCCTGGAGTGGGGTGGGTAGTTCGGCTTTCTTT.